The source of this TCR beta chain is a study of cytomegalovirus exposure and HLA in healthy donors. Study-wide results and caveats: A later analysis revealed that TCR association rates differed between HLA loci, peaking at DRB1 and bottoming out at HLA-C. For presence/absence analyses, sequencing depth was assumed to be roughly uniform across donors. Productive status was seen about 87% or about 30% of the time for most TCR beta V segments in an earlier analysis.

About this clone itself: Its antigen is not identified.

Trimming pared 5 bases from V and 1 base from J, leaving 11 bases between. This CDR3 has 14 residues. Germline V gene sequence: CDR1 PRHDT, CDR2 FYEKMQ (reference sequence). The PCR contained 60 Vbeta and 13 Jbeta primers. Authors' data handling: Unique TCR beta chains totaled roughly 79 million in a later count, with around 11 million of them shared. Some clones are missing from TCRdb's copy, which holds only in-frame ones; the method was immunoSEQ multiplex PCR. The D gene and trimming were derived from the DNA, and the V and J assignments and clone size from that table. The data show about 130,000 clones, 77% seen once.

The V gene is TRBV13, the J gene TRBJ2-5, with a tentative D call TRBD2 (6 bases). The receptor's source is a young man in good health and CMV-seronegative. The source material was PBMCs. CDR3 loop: CASSLRRGQETQYF. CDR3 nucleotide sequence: TGTGCCAGCAGCCTCCGGAGGGGCCAAGAGACCCAGTACTTC.